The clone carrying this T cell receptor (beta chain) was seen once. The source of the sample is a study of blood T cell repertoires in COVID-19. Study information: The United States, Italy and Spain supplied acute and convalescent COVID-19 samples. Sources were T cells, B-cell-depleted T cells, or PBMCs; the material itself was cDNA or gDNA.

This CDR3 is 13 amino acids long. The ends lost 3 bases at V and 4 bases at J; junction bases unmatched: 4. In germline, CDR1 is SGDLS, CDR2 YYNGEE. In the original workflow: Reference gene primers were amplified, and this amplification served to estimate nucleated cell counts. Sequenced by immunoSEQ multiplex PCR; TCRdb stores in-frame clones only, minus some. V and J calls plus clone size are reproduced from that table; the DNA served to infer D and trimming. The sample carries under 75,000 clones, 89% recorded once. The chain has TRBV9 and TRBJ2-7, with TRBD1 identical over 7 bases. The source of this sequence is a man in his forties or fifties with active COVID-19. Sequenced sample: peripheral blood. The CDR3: CASSAGQEYEQYF. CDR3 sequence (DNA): TGTGCCAGCAGCGCAGGACAGGAATACGAGCAGTACTTC.